A selection of T cell receptor beta chains follows, all from one sample in a study of T-cell memory formation after mild COVID-19. TCRdb recomputed calls from the 5' RACE reads with MiXCR, one row per CDR3 protein. Among around 300,000 distinct CDR3 sequences listed, over 7% were seen once. The specimen sequenced was PBMCs or a T cell subset sorted from them (not recorded which). The receptors were gathered from a man younger than 30 who had mild COVID-19 (a few samples of this study predate the infection). Cell type and time point are not known. Both conserved end residues are trimmed from each CDR3. Fields, in order: clone size, J gene, V gene, CDR3 protein. Clone size, where shown, is once, few, many, or a class for clones that have expanded.

size: many
J: TRBJ2-1
V: TRBV7-9
CDR3: ASSSTSGYSNEQF

size: few
J: TRBJ2-3
V: TRBV6-5
CDR3: ASGKVSGGAGDTQY

size: once
J: TRBJ1-5
V: TRBV7-8
CDR3: ASSTAYSNQPQH

size: few
J: TRBJ2-3
V: TRBV6-5
CDR3: ASSYSTSGGYTQY

size: NA
J: TRBJ2-7
V: TRBV7-3
CDR3: ASSRTGGSDEQY

size: NA
J: TRBJ1-1
V: TRBV4-1
CDR3: ASSHILQGTRPNTEAF

size: many
J: TRBJ2-3
V: TRBV10-3
CDR3: AISILAGDDTQY

size: many
J: TRBJ2-2
V: TRBV5-5
CDR3: ASSYGSLSGELF

size: NA
J: TRBJ1-5
V: TRBV15
CDR3: ATSTAQGWKDQPQH

size: NA
J: TRBJ1-2
V: TRBV19
CDR3: ASSPKGQRIYGYT

size: few
J: TRBJ2-4
V: TRBV6-2/TRBV6-3
CDR3: ASSSVLSDGKNIQY

size: NA
J: TRBJ2-7
V: TRBV6-6
CDR3: ASKGGQGSSYEQY

size: NA
J: TRBJ2-1
V: TRBV19
CDR3: ASSILAGINNEQF

size: NA
J: TRBJ1-1
V: TRBV15
CDR3: ATSRDTGRNTEAF

size: many
J: TRBJ2-1
V: TRBV5-1
CDR3: ASSVGVGSYNEQF

size: NA
J: TRBJ1-6
V: TRBV7-9
CDR3: ASSLEGTSTGSNSPLH

size: NA
J: TRBJ2-1
V: TRBV7-8
CDR3: ASRSRTSGTYNEQF

size: few
J: TRBJ2-1
V: TRBV20-1
CDR3: SATPRRDILVNEQF

size: NA
J: TRBJ1-1
V: TRBV29-1
CDR3: SVRRQENTEAF

size: NA
J: TRBJ2-1
V: TRBV5-1
CDR3: ASTYRGRGYNEQF

size: NA
J: TRBJ2-5
V: TRBV6-1
CDR3: ASGPGQGRQETQY

size: NA
J: TRBJ2-7
V: TRBV12-3/TRBV12-4
CDR3: ASSPSGLSLKQY

size: NA
J: TRBJ2-3
V: TRBV3-1
CDR3: ASSGRGGPDTQY

size: many
J: TRBJ1-5
V: TRBV7-9
CDR3: ATQRIDQPQH

size: NA
J: TRBJ2-1
V: TRBV20-1
CDR3: SARYPRKDNEQF

size: many
J: TRBJ2-2
V: TRBV5-1
CDR3: ASTGLAGGTGELF

size: NA
J: TRBJ1-1
V: TRBV7-9
CDR3: ASSIQPATEAF

size: NA
J: TRBJ1-2
V: TRBV10-1
CDR3: ASSEDPSRGYT

size: NA
J: TRBJ1-1
V: TRBV5-1
CDR3: ASSAIVNTEAF

size: many
J: TRBJ1-2
V: TRBV5-1
CDR3: ASSLTGTGGHYGYT

size: few
J: TRBJ1-2
V: TRBV5-1
CDR3: ASSWSATGVAGYGYT

size: few
J: TRBJ2-3
V: TRBV20-1
CDR3: SAREPGQGSDTQY

size: few
J: TRBJ2-2
V: TRBV24-1
CDR3: ATSDFSGRTTNTGELF

size: few
J: TRBJ2-1
V: TRBV4-2
CDR3: ASRPSGGAADEQF

size: few
J: TRBJ2-5
V: TRBV7-2
CDR3: ASSFPTSRAETQY

size: NA
J: TRBJ1-3
V: TRBV6-6
CDR3: ASSPDYSGNTIY

size: few
J: TRBJ2-5
V: TRBV20-1
CDR3: SASGMTGIEETQY

size: NA
J: TRBJ2-2
V: TRBV25-1
CDR3: ASSEVGTGSTGELF

size: many
J: TRBJ2-7
V: TRBV11-2
CDR3: ASSVSGLTYEQY

size: few
J: TRBJ1-3
V: TRBV5-4
CDR3: ASSLASGGFGNTIY

size: few
J: TRBJ2-3
V: TRBV20-1
CDR3: SLPLAGGTDTQY

size: few
J: TRBJ1-2
V: TRBV20-1
CDR3: SAWTYGYT

size: many
J: TRBJ2-3
V: TRBV4-3
CDR3: ASSQALYGEGTDTQY

size: many
J: TRBJ2-7
V: TRBV3-1
CDR3: ASSLATYEQY

size: NA
J: TRBJ1-5
V: TRBV3-1
CDR3: ASSHGTDPNQPQH

size: few
J: TRBJ2-2
V: TRBV4-2
CDR3: ASSPHRASGELF

size: many
J: TRBJ2-3
V: TRBV9
CDR3: ASSAGTASTDTQY

size: few
J: TRBJ1-5
V: TRBV27
CDR3: ASGFSQPQH

size: NA
J: TRBJ1-1
V: TRBV30
CDR3: AWSRNRNTEAF

size: few
J: TRBJ1-2
V: TRBV12-3/TRBV12-4
CDR3: ASGIRGHIGGYT

size: many
J: TRBJ2-1
V: TRBV7-9
CDR3: ASSLASEQF

size: few
J: TRBJ2-1
V: TRBV20-1
CDR3: SALYSGGYNEQF

size: many
J: TRBJ1-2
V: TRBV4-1
CDR3: ASSHPGQGYYGYT

size: many
J: TRBJ1-5
V: TRBV12-3/TRBV12-4
CDR3: ASSPDRYQPQH

size: many
J: TRBJ2-2
V: TRBV2
CDR3: ASSGQGANTGELF